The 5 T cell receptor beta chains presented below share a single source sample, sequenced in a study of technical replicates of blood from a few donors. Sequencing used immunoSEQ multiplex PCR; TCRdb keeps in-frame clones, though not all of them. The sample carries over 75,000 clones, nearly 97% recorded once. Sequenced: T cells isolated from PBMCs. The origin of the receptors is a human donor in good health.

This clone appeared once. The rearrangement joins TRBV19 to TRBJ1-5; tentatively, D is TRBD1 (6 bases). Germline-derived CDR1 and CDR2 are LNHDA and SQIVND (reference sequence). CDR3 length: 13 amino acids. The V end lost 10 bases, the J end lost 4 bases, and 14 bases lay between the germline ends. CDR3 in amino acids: CATSRDKNQPQHF. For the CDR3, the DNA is TGTGCCACGTCCCGGGACAAGAATCAGCCCCAGCATTTT.

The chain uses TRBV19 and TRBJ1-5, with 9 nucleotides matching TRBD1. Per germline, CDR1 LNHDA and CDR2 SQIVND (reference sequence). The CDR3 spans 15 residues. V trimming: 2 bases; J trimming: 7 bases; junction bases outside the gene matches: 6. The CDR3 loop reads CASSILQGAGQPQHF. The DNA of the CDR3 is TGTGCCAGTAGTATATTACAGGGGGCAGGGCAGCCCCAGCATTTT.

CDR3 nucleotides: TGTGCCAGTAGCCAAACCCAGGGGGCCCTTAACTATGGCTACACCTTC. Residues: CASSQTQGALNYGYTF. The V gene is TRBV19, the J gene TRBJ1-2, with 8 bases matching TRBD1. Germline CDR1 reads LNHDA; CDR2 reads SQIVND (reference sequence). V was pared by 6 bases and J by 1 base, with 10 bases of the junction left unmatched. CDR3 length equals 16 residues. The whole variable domain, remainder taken from reference TRBV19 and TRBJ1-2, is DGGITQSPKYLFRKEGQNVTLSCEQNLNHDAMYWYRQDPGQGLRLIYYSQIVNDFQKGDIAEGYSVSREKKESFPLTVTSAQKNPTAFYLCASSQTQGALNYGYTFGSGTRLTVV.

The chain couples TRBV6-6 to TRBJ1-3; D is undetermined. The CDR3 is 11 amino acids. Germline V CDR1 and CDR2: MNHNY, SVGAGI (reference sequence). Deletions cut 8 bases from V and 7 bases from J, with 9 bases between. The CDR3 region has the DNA TGTGCCAGCGTGCTTAGTAACACCATATATTTT. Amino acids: CASVLSNTIYF.

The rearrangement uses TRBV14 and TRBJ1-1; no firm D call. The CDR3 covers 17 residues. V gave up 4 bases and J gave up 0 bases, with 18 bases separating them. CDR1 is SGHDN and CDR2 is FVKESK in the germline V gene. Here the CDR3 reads CASSPVGPGKVNTEAFF. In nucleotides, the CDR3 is TGTGCCAGCAGCCCCGTTGGCCCGGGGAAGGTGAACACTGAAGCTTTCTTT. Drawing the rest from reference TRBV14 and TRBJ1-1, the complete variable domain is EAGVTQFPSHSVIEKGQTVTLRCDPISGHDNLYWYRRVMGKEIKFLLHFVKESKQDESGMPNNRFLAERTGGTYSTLKVQPAELEDSGVYFCASSPVGPGKVNTEAFFGQGTRLTVV.